This T cell receptor beta chain stems from a study of OX40 agonist ivuxolimab in advanced cancers. CDR3 length: 15 residues. Germline assignment: CDR1 SGHDT and CDR2 YYEEEE. V dropped 4 bases and J dropped 3; count of bases not matched to a gene: 5. Produced via immunoSEQ multiplex PCR; TCRdb's table is partial and in-frame only. This table holds roughly 76,000 clones, around 85% found once. Study-wide points: Clonal expansion from baseline to week 6 occurred in both CD4+ and CD8+ T cells.

A word on this clone: The antigen is unknown.

The input for sequencing was CD4+ or CD8+ T cells sorted from blood, taken in a trial of the OX40 agonist ivuxolimab. The clonotype was recovered from an adult with an advanced solid tumor such as melanoma, head and neck, liver or kidney cancer. The chain employs TRBV5-6 and TRBJ2-7; the match to TRBD2 covers 12 bases. In DNA form, the CDR3 reads TGTGCCAGCAGCCGTCCTAGCGGGAGGGTCTACGAGCAGTACTTC. Translated: CASSRPSGRVYEQYF.